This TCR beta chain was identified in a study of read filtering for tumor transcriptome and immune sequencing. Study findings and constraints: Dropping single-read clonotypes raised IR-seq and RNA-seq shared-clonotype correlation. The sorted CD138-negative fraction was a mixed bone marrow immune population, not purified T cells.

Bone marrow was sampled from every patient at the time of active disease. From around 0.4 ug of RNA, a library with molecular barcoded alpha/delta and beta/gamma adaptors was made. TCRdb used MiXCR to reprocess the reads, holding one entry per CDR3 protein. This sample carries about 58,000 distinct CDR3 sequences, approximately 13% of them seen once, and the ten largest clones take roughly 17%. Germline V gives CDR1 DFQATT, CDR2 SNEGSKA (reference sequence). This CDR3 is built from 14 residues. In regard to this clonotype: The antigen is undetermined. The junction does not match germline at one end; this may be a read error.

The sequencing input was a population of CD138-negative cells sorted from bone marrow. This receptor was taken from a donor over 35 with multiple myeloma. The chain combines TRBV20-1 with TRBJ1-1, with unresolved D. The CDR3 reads CSAYDTLGFTDAFF. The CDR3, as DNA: TGCAGTGCGTACGACACTCTGGGGTTCACTGACGCTTTCTTT.